These 29 T cell receptor beta chains came from one sample sequenced in a study of T-cell reconstitution after alpha-beta-depleted transplantation in children. For TCRbeta, the library was prepared with unique molecular identifiers. TCRdb reprocessed the PCR reads via MiXCR and lists one record per CDR3 protein. The profile shows about 980,000 distinct CDR3 sequences, about 31% of them singletons. The input for sequencing was PBMCs, mostly from graft donor cells, taken 360 days after TCRalphabeta/CD19-depleted stem cell transplant. The receptors here all came from a boy under two years old who had a stem cell transplant for SCID, so the T cells may come from the graft donor.

There are a few counts of this clonotype. The rearrangement uses TRBV14 and TRBJ2-5, with D possibly being TRBD1 (6 bases). This CDR3 region has 15 residues. From germline, CDR1 is SGHDN and CDR2 FVKESK. The V end lost 4 bases, the J end lost 1 base, and 13 bases lay between the germline ends. This chain's CDR3 is CASSLSWTVQETQYF. In DNA, the CDR3 is TGTGCCAGCAGCCTGTCCTGGACAGTCCAAGAGACCCAGTACTTC.

The rearrangement joins TRBV6-1 to TRBJ1-5; tentative D call: TRBD1 (5 bases). CDR1 and CDR2 from the germline V gene are MNHNS and SASEGT. The CDR3 loop spans 15 amino acids. V was clipped by 8 bases and J by 0 bases, with 14 bases between them. The CDR3: CASGLKGNSNQPQHF. The CDR3 DNA reads as TGTGCCAGCGGCCTCAAGGGGAATAGCAATCAGCCCCAGCATTTT.

J is TRBJ2-5 and V is TRBV5-1; the match to TRBD2 covers 12 bases. The CDR3 sequence is 15 residues long. Trimming at V came to 3 bases and at J to 4 bases, leaving 4 bases not matched to a gene. Germline values: CDR1 SGHRS, CDR2 YFSETQ. The CDR3 sequence: CASSWTSGAGETQYF. The CDR3 bases are TGCGCCAGCAGCTGGACTAGCGGGGCGGGAGAGACCCAGTACTTC.

This clonotype has more than one count but fewer than ten. J is TRBJ2-5 and V is TRBV10-3; unclear D gene. V was trimmed by 2 bases and J by 2 bases, leaving 3 bases between them. The CDR3 is 12 residues long. The germline CDR1 and CDR2 sequences are ENHRY and SYGVKD. CDR3 protein: CAISEVQETQYF. DNA for the CDR3: TGTGCCATCAGTGAGGTTCAAGAGACCCAGTACTTC.

In this sample, this clonotype turned up a few times. This sequence joins TRBV9 and TRBJ2-7; the D gene is possibly TRBD1 (5 bases). Trimming shortened V by 4 bases and J by 1 base, and 15 bases separated the two germline ends. This CDR3 spans 15 amino acids. Germline CDR1 is SGDLS and CDR2 is YYNGEE. In nucleotides, the CDR3 is TGTGCCAGCAGCAGAGATAGGACATCATCCTACGAGCAGTACTTC. Its protein product is CASSRDRTSSYEQYF.

The CDR3 DNA reads as TGTGCCACCAGCAAGCCCTCCTCCTACGAGCAGTACTTC. Protein product: CATSKPSSYEQYF. This chain joins TRBV15 and TRBJ2-7; D is unclear. Germline-derived CDR1 and CDR2 are LNHNV and YYDKDF (reference sequence). The CDR3 loop spans 13 amino acids. The ends were cut back, 4 bases at V and 0 bases at J, with 7 bases in the middle.

The count of this clonotype is one. The chain recombines TRBV11-2 with TRBJ2-1; a weak D match, TRBD1 (5 bases). Trimming cost V 5 bases and J 0 bases, with 17 bases left between them. This CDR3 spans 17 amino acids. CDR1 is SGHAT and CDR2 is FQNNGV in the germline V gene. CDR3: CASSRFKGSSSYNEQFF. The DNA for the CDR3 is TGTGCCAGCAGCCGTTTTAAGGGGTCCAGCTCCTACAATGAGCAGTTCTTC.

CDR3 DNA: TGTGCCAGCAGCGTAGTGGGAGGGCCAAGCACAGATACGCAGTATTTT. Protein sequence: CASSVVGGPSTDTQYF. The chain couples TRBV9 to TRBJ2-3; 7 bases map to TRBD2. The CDR3 is made up of 16 amino acids. CDR1 is SGDLS, CDR2 YYNGEE, per germline. Germline trimming cut 0 bases from V and 0 bases from J; bases unmatched to any gene: 4.

The genes are TRBV5-5 and TRBJ1-1; D may be TRBD1 (5 bases). Germline values: CDR1 SGHKS, CDR2 YYEKEE (reference sequence). V shed 0 bases and J shed 1 base, with 16 bases lying between them. CDR3 length: 17 residues. CDR3 region: CASSLEGSGRPNTEAFF. The CDR3 region has the DNA TGTGCCAGCAGCTTGGAGGGTTCGGGACGACCGAACACTGAAGCTTTCTTT.

This clonotype was found a few times. The rearrangement links TRBV3-1 to TRBJ2-7, with D possibly TRBD1 on 5 matching bases. CDR3 length: 14 amino acids. With 4 bases removed from V and 2 bases from J, the gap between germline ends came to 12 bases. Germline V lookup: CDR1 LGHDT, CDR2 YNNKEL (reference sequence). CDR3 bases: TGTGCCAGCAGCCGAATAACAGGACCCTACGAGCAGTACTTC. This translates into CASSRITGPYEQYF.

This clonotype was picked up a small number of times. The rearrangement uses TRBV2 and TRBJ1-4; a weak D match, TRBD1 (6 bases). V was trimmed by 10 bases and J by 5 bases, leaving 11 bases between them. The CDR3 sequence is 12 residues long. Germline V CDR1 and CDR2: SNHLY, FYNNEI. DNA of the CDR3: TGTGCCACCTGGACAGCCAATGAAAAACTGTTTTTT. Translation: CATWTANEKLFF.

The chain couples TRBV19 to TRBJ1-1; maybe TRBD1 (5 bases). Germline values: CDR1 LNHDA, CDR2 SQIVND (reference sequence). This CDR3 comprises 14 residues. The V gene lost 6 bases and the J gene lost 5 bases, with 16 bases spanning the gap. The CDR3 sequence: CASRTREVWTEAFF. CDR3 bases: TGTGCCAGTAGGACCAGGGAGGTGTGGACTGAAGCTTTCTTT.

CDR3 sequence reads: CASSYSGLGREQFF. CDR3 nucleotide sequence: TGTGCCAGCAGTTACTCCGGGCTAGGCAGAGAGCAGTTCTTC. J is TRBJ2-1 and V is TRBV6-5; the D is unclear. V was cut by 0 bases and J by 10 bases, with 13 bases left in between. The CDR3 spans 14 residues. CDR1 MNHEY and CDR2 SVGAGI come from the germline V gene.

The chain is built from TRBV4-1 and TRBJ2-7; 12 bases are shared with TRBD2. The ends lost 4 bases at V and 0 bases at J; junction bases unmatched: 4. The CDR3 spans 16 residues. The V gene's germline CDR1 is MGHRA and CDR2 YSYEKL. The CDR3 nucleotides read TGCGCCAGCAGCCTGTCTAGCGGGGGGGTCTCCTACGAGCAGTACTTC. Amino acid sequence: CASSLSSGGVSYEQYF.

The chain is built from TRBV18 and TRBJ2-1; maybe TRBD2 (5 bases). CDR1 is KGHSH and CDR2 is LQKENI in the germline V gene. The CDR3 totals 12 residues. V lost 3 bases to trimming and J lost 6 bases, with 6 bases between them. The CDR3 DNA sequence: TGTGCCAGCTCACCTACTAGCAATGAGCAGTTCTTC. Translation gives CASSPTSNEQFF.

This clonotype was seen only a few times. The rearrangement links TRBV2 to TRBJ2-1, with D perhaps TRBD1 (6 bases). The length of the CDR3 is 15 residues. Trimming pared 4 bases from V and 9 bases from J, leaving 19 bases between. Germline V gene sequence: CDR1 SNHLY, CDR2 FYNNEI. Here the CDR3 DNA reads TGTGCCAGCAGTGGGGGTCCCCTACAGGGAGTTGAGCAGTTCTTC. It yields the protein CASSGGPLQGVEQFF.

This rearrangement joins TRBV20-1 to TRBJ1-1, with D possibly TRBD1 on 6 matching bases. The CDR3 sequence is 14 residues long. The V gene lost 6 bases and the J gene lost 0 bases, with 14 bases spanning the gap. Germline V CDR1 and CDR2: DFQATT, SNEGSKA (reference sequence). CDR3 loop: CSAPFGQMNTEAFF. The DNA of the CDR3 is TGCAGTGCCCCGTTTGGACAGATGAACACTGAAGCTTTCTTT.

In its sample, this clonotype was seen a few times. The V call is TRBV28, the J call TRBJ2-3, with D unclear. CDR3 length: 12 residues. The germline gives CDR1 MDHEN, CDR2 SYDVKM. Between the trimmed V and J ends, which lost 5 bases and 4 bases, there was a span of 7 bases. CDR3 nucleotide sequence: TGTGCCAGCAGTCCACAATCAGATACGCAGTATTTT. Protein product: CASSPQSDTQYF.

The V gene is TRBV3-1, the J gene TRBJ2-7, with 9 nucleotides matching TRBD1. The junction had 6 bases not matched to a gene; V was cut back by 3 bases and J by 3 bases. This CDR3 has 15 residues. The germline CDR1 and CDR2 sequences are LGHDT and YNNKEL (reference sequence). The CDR3 coding sequence is TGTGCCAGCAGCCAGAAGGGACAGGGTTACTACGAGCAGTACTTC. Translated, it gives CASSQKGQGYYEQYF.

The chain uses TRBV20-1 and TRBJ2-7, with 9 bases matching TRBD1. The CDR3 runs to 14 residues. Germline CDR1 is DFQATT and CDR2 is SNEGSKA (reference sequence). V was clipped by 6 bases and J by 3 bases; unmatched bases: 9. In DNA, the CDR3 is TGCAGTGCCACGGGACAGGGTGAATACTACGAGCAGTACTTC. It encodes CSATGQGEYYEQYF.

This clonotype came up a few times. This chain links TRBV7-9 with TRBJ2-7; TRBD2 agrees at 9 bases. Germline CDR1 SEHNR, CDR2 FQNEAQ (reference sequence). J gave up 3 bases and V 6 bases, and 6 bases lay outside the gene matches. There are 14 residues in the CDR3. This CDR3 reads CASSASRGGYEQYF. CDR3 in DNA: TGTGCCAGCAGTGCCTCGCGGGGGGGCTACGAGCAGTACTTC. The variable domain in full, completed from reference TRBV7-9 and TRBJ2-7, reads DTGVSQNPRHKITKRGQNVTFRCDPISEHNRLYWYRQTLGQGPEFLTYFQNEAQLEKSRLLSDRFSAERPKGSFSTLEIQRTEQGDSAMYLCASSASRGGYEQYFGPGTRLTVT.

The sample holds one count of this clonotype. V usage is TRBV4-1 and J usage is TRBJ2-2; 9 bases align to TRBD2. Germline CDR1 MGHRA, CDR2 YSYEKL. This CDR3 contains 17 residues. V gave up 1 base and J gave up 2 bases; unmatched junction bases: 5. The CDR3: CASSQGAGTSNTGELFF. The CDR3 DNA is TGCGCCAGCAGCCAAGGGGCCGGGACTAGCAACACCGGGGAGCTGTTTTTT.

This clonotype occurred a few times. V and J are TRBV20-1 and TRBJ2-6; a possible D gene is TRBD1 (5 bases). Trimming left V 6 bases short and J 5 bases short, with 8 bases between. Germline CDR1 reads DFQATT; CDR2 reads SNEGSKA (reference sequence). CDR3 length: 12 residues. The chain's CDR3 is CSAEDRANVLTF. CDR3 nucleotide sequence: TGCAGTGCAGAGGACAGGGCCAACGTCCTGACTTTC.

This clonotype was detected only a few times. The gene calls are TRBV15 and TRBJ2-7, with a weak D call TRBD1 (6 bases). CDR3 length: 15 amino acids. CDR1 and CDR2 (germline): LNHNV, YYDKDF (reference sequence). Trimming stripped 0 bases from V and 0 bases from J, with 9 bases between. CDR3 sequence (DNA): TGTGCCACCAGCAGAGAGGCCAGGGGCTCCTACGAGCAGTACTTC. It translates to CATSREARGSYEQYF. Drawing the rest from reference TRBV15 and TRBJ2-7, the complete variable domain is DAMVIQNPRYQVTQFGKPVTLSCSQTLNHNVMYWYQQKSSQAPKLLFHYYDKDFNNEADTPDNFQSRRPNTSFCFLDIRSPGLGDTAMYLCATSREARGSYEQYFGPGTRLTVT.

This clonotype was observed at least ten times. The rearrangement links TRBV12-3 or TRBV12-4 to TRBJ1-2, with a weak D call TRBD1 (6 bases). The CDR3 is 14 residues long. The V and J ends lost 6 bases and 2 bases respectively, with 13 bases between them. CDR3 region: CASSFGQLNYGYTF. CDR3 sequence (DNA): TGTGCCAGCAGCTTCGGACAGCTAAACTATGGCTACACCTTC.

The chain recombines TRBV28 with TRBJ2-7; D is perhaps TRBD1 (5 bases). The V gene's germline CDR1 is MDHEN and CDR2 SYDVKM. Trimming left V 2 bases short and J 0 bases short, with 11 bases between. The CDR3 covers 15 residues. Here the CDR3 DNA reads TGTGCCAGCAGTTTACGGACATTGAGCTCCTACGAGCAGTACTTC. Translation gives CASSLRTLSSYEQYF.

This chain links TRBV11-2 with TRBJ1-6; 9 nucleotides align to TRBD1. This CDR3 contains 18 residues. Germline V gene lookup returns CDR1 SGHAT and CDR2 FQNNGV. Unmatched junction bases numbered 12, after V lost 3 bases and J lost 6 bases. The CDR3 spells CASSFLLQGAGGNSPLHF. CDR3 bases: TGTGCCAGCAGCTTCCTCCTACAGGGGGCGGGAGGTAATTCACCCCTCCACTTT.

The rearrangement uses TRBV20-1 and TRBJ1-1; D is perhaps TRBD1 (5 bases). This CDR3 contains 14 residues. The V end was cut by 2 bases, the J end by 1 base, with 11 bases between. Germline assignment: CDR1 DFQATT and CDR2 SNEGSKA (reference sequence). The CDR3 sequence: CSARLRQTNTEAFF. The CDR3 bases are TGCAGTGCTAGACTGAGACAGACGAACACTGAAGCTTTCTTT.

This clonotype was seen more than once but under ten times. V is TRBV11-1 and J is TRBJ2-2; 7 bases are a match to TRBD2. Germline CDR1 SGHAT, CDR2 FQDESV (reference sequence). With V trimmed by 2 bases and J by 2 bases, 11 bases remained unmatched. The CDR3 runs 18 residues. The CDR3 loop is CASSLPRTGGPNTGELFF. The DNA for the CDR3 is TGTGCCAGCAGCTTACCTCGGACGGGGGGACCAAACACCGGGGAGCTGTTTTTT.